This TCR beta chain was captured by sequencing in a study of T-cell reconstitution after alpha-beta-depleted transplantation in children. Study-level results: About two months after transplant, alpha-beta T cells reportedly came from several hundred expanded graft clones. Day-60 TCRbeta diversity that was high in some patients was derived from surviving recipient T cells and thymic progenitors. A year post-transplant, T-cell counts and diversity derived mostly from newly produced T cells.

In the case of this clonotype: What it binds is unknown.

Preparation of the TCRbeta library used unique molecular identifiers. Via MiXCR, TCRdb re-called the PCR reads, giving one row per CDR3 protein. The sample has fewer than 350,000 distinct CDR3 sequences, almost 8% seen once. Germline V gene sequence: CDR1 DFQATT, CDR2 SNEGSKA (reference sequence). This CDR3 is 13 amino acids long. Trimming took 6 bases from V and 10 from J, leaving 21 bases between them. This chain links TRBV20-1 with TRBJ1-2; D not resolved. This sample comprised peripheral blood, obtained 360 days after TCRalphabeta/CD19-depleted stem cell transplant. The clonotype comes from a female patient aged 2 to 10 who had a stem cell transplant for Fanconi anemia, so the T cells may come from the graft donor. DNA for the CDR3: TGCAGTGCCCAACCCGGTGGGTCGGTGTACTACACCTTC. This gives the protein CSAQPGGSVYYTF.